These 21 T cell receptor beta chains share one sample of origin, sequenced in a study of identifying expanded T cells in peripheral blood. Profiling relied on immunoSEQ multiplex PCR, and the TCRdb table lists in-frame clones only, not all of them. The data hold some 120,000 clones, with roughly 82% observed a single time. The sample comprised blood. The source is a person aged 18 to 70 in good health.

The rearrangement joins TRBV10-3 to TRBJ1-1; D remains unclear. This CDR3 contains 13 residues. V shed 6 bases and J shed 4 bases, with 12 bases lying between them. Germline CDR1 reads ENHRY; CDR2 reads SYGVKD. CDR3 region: CAIRETDGTEAFF. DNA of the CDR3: TGTGCCATCAGGGAAACCGACGGCACTGAAGCTTTCTTT.

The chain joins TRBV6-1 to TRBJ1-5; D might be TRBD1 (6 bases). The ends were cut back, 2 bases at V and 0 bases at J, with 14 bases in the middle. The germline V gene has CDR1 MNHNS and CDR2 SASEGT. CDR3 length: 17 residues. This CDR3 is CASSELGQLDSNQPQHF. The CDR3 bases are TGTGCCAGCAGTGAATTAGGACAGCTGGATAGCAATCAGCCCCAGCATTTT.

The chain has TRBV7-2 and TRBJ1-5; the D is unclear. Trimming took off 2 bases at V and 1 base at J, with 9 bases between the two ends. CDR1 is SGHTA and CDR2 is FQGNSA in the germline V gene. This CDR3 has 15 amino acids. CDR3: CASSLTSRSNQPQHF. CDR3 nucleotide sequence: TGTGCCAGCAGCTTAACCTCCCGGAGCAATCAGCCCCAGCATTTT.

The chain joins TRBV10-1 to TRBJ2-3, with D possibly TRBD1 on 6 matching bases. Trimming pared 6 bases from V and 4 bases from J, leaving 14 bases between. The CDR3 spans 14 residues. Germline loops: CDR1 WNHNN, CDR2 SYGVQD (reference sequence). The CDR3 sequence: CASSSQGFSDTQYF. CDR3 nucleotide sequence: TGCGCCAGCAGCTCCCAGGGGTTCTCAGATACGCAGTATTTT.

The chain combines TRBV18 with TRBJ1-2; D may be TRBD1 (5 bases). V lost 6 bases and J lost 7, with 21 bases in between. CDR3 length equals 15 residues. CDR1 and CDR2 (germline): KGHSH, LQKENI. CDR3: CASSPRGQGESGYTF. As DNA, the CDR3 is TGTGCCAGCTCCCCGAGGGGCCAGGGCGAGTCTGGCTACACCTTC.

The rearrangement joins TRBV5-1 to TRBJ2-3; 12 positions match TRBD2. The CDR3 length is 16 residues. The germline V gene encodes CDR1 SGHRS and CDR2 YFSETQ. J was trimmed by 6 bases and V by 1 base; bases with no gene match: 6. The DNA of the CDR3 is TGCGCCAGCAGCTTGCCTAGCGGGGGGGCCCCTGATACGCAGTATTTT. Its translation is CASSLPSGGAPDTQYF.

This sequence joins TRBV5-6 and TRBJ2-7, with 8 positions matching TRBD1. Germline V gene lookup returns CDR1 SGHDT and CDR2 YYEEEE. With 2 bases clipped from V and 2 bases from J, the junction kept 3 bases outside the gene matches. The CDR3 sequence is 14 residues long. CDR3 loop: CASSFIQGAYEQYF. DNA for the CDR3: TGTGCCAGCAGCTTTATACAGGGGGCCTACGAGCAGTACTTC.

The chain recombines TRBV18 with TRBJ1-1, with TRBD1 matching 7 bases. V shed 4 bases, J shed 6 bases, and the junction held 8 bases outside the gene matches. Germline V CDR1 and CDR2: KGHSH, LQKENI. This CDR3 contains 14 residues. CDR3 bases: TGTGCCAGCTCACGGCTAGACAGGGCCCCTGAAGCTTTCTTT. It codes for CASSRLDRAPEAFF.

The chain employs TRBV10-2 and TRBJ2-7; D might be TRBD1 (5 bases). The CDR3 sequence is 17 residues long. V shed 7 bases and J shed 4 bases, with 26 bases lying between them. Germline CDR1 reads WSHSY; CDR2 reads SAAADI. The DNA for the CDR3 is TGCGCCAGCATTGGCCCTGAATGGAGACAGTCGTCGTACGAGCAGTACTTC. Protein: CASIGPEWRQSSYEQYF.

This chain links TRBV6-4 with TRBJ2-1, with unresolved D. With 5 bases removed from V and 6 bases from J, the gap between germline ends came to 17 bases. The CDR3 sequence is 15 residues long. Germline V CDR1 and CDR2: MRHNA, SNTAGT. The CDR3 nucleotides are TGTGCCAGCAGTCGGACGGGCCATGGGGTCAATGAGCAGTTCTTC. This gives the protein CASSRTGHGVNEQFF.

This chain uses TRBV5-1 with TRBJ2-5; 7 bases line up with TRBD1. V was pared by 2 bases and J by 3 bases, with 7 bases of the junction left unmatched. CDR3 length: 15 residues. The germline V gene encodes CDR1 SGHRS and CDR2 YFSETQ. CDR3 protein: CASSFPGQKKETQYF. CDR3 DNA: TGCGCCAGCAGCTTTCCGGGACAGAAAAAAGAGACCCAGTACTTC.

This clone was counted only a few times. For the CDR3, the DNA is TGTGCCAGTAGTACCTGGACAGATTATAATTCACCCCTCCACTTT. Translated, it gives CASSTWTDYNSPLHF. The gene calls are TRBV19 and TRBJ1-6; D is possibly TRBD1 (6 bases). V gave up 4 bases and J gave up 4 bases, with 11 bases separating them. Per germline, CDR1 LNHDA and CDR2 SQIVND (reference sequence). The CDR3 sequence is 15 residues long.

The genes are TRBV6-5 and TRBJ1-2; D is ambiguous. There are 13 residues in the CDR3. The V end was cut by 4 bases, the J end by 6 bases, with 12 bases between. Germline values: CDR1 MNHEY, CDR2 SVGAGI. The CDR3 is CASSLHPFDGYTF. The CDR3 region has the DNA TGTGCCAGCAGTTTACACCCGTTCGATGGCTACACCTTC.

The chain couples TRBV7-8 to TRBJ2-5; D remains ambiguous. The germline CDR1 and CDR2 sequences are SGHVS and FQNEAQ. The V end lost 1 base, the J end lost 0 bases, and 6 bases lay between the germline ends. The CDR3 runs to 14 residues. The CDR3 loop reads CASSLVRDQETQYF. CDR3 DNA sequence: TGTGCCAGCAGCTTAGTAAGGGACCAAGAGACCCAGTACTTC. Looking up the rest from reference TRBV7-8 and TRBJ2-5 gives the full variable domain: GAGVSQSPRYKVAKRGQDVALRCDPISGHVSLFWYQQALGQGPEFLTYFQNEAQLDKSGLPSDRFFAERPEGSVSTLKIQRTQQEDSAVYLCASSLVRDQETQYFGPGTRLLVL.

The chain's CDR3 is CASSSYYEQYF. In DNA form, the CDR3 reads TGTGCCAGCAGTTCCTACTACGAGCAGTACTTC. The chain links TRBV6-5 to TRBJ2-7, with D uncertain. CDR3 length: 11 residues. V was shortened by 4 bases and J by 3 bases, with 4 bases between the two germline ends. Germline values: CDR1 MNHEY, CDR2 SVGAGI.

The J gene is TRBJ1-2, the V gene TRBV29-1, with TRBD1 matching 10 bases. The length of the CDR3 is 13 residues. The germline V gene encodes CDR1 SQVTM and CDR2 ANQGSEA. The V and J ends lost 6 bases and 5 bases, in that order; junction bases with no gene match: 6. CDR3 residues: CSVRGTGDYGYTF. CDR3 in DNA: TGCAGCGTGCGAGGGACAGGGGATTATGGCTACACCTTC.

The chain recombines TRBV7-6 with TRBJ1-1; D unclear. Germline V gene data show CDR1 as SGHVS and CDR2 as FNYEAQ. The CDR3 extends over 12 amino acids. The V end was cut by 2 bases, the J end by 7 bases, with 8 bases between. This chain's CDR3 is CASSLSVGEAFF. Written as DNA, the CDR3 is TGTGCCAGCAGCTTATCTGTGGGTGAAGCTTTCTTT.

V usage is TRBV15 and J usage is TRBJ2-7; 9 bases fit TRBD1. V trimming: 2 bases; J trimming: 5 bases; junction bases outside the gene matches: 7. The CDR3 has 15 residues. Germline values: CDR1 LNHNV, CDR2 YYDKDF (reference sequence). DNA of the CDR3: TGTGCCACCAGCAGAAGGGACAGGGAACGCGACGAGCAGTACTTC. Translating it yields CATSRRDRERDEQYF.

The chain's CDR3 is CASNSGGLAGANLNYEQYF. CDR3 coding DNA: TGTGCCAGCAATAGTGGGGGACTAGCGGGGGCCAACCTAAACTACGAGCAGTACTTC. This chain uses TRBV21-1 with TRBJ2-7; TRBD2 was called by the table and not checked on the DNA. TRBV21-1 counts as a pseudogene. CDR3 length equals 19 residues.

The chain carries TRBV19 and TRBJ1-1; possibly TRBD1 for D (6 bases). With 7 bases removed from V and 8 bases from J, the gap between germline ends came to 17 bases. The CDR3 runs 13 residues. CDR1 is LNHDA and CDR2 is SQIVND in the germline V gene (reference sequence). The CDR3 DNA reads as TGTGCCAGTATTCTAAACAGGGCAGGGGAAGCTTTCTTT. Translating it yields CASILNRAGEAFF.

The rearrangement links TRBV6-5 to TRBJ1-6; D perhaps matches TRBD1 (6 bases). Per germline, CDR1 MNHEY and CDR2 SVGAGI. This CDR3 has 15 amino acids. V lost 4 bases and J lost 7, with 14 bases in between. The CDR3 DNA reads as TGTGCCAGCAGTTCCACCCGGGGGGCAAATTCACCCCTCCACTTT. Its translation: CASSSTRGANSPLHF.